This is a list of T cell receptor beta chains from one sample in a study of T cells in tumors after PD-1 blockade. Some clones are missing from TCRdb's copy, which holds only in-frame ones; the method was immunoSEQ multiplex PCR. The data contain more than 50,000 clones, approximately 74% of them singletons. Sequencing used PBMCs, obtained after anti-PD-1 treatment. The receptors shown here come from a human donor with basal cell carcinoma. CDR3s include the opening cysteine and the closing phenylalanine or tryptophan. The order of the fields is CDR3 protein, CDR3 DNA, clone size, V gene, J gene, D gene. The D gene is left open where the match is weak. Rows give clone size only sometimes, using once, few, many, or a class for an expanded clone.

CASSMGQGFHEQYF	TGTGCCAGCAGCATGGGACAGGGGTTCCACGAGCAGTACTTC	NA	TRBV21-1	TRBJ2-7	NA
CATVGAGNTIYF	TGTGCCACCGTGGGGGCTGGAAACACCATATATTTT	few	TRBV19	TRBJ1-3	NA
CASSQAAGTYNEQFF	TGTGCCAGCAGCCAAGCCGCGGGGACTTACAATGAGCAGTTCTTC	NA	TRBV3-1/TRBV3-2	TRBJ2-1	NA
CASSLGIADTQYF	TGTGCCAGCAGCCTAGGAATTGCAGATACGCAGTATTTT	once	TRBV7-2	TRBJ2-3	NA
CASSPQFEEQPQHF	TGTGCCAGCTCACCGCAATTTGAGGAGCAGCCCCAGCATTTT	NA	TRBV18	TRBJ1-5	NA
CASSLGVAGAHYGYTF	TGTGCCAGCAGCCTAGGGGTGGCAGGTGCCCACTATGGCTACACCTTC	NA	TRBV7-8	TRBJ1-2	NA
CASSQDPGQPQHF	TGTGCCAGCAGCCAAGATCCGGGGCAGCCCCAGCATTTT	NA	TRBV3-1/TRBV3-2	TRBJ1-5	NA
CASNLLGGSSYNEQFF	TGTGCCAGCAACCTTCTGGGCGGGAGCTCCTACAATGAGCAGTTCTTC	NA	TRBV7-2	TRBJ2-1	TRBD2
CASSRPQGAPNEKLFF	TGTGCCAGTAGTCGGCCACAGGGGGCCCCTAATGAAAAACTGTTTTTT	NA	TRBV19	TRBJ1-4	TRBD1
CASSLGGPYNEQFF	TGTGCCAGCAGCTTGGGGGGGCCCTACAATGAGCAGTTCTTC	few	TRBV7-6	TRBJ2-1	NA
CASTFWTGANVLTF	TGTGCCAGCACCTTCTGGACTGGGGCCAACGTCCTGACTTTC	NA	TRBV7-9	TRBJ2-6	NA
CASIKGTNTGELFF	TGTGCCAGCATAAAGGGGACGAACACCGGGGAGCTGTTTTTT	NA	TRBV2	TRBJ2-2	NA
CASTQVGNYGYTF	TGTGCCAGCACGCAGGTGGGGAACTATGGCTACACCTTC	NA	TRBV6-5	TRBJ1-2	NA
CASSLVVGTEAFF	TGCGCCAGCAGCTTGGTGGTAGGGACTGAAGCTTTCTTT	NA	TRBV5-1	TRBJ1-1	NA
CASSITENNEQFF	TGTGCCAGTAGTATAACAGAAAACAATGAGCAGTTCTTC	NA	TRBV19	TRBJ2-1	NA
CASSYLRDSYQETQYF	TGTGCCAGCAGTTACCTCCGGGACAGTTACCAAGAGACCCAGTACTTC	NA	TRBV6-2/TRBV6-3	TRBJ2-5	TRBD1
CASSSTGARDGYTF	TGCGCCAGCAGCTCCACAGGGGCCCGGGATGGCTACACCTTC	NA	TRBV5-1	TRBJ1-2	TRBD1
CASMVGTKGIGGYTF	TGTGCCAGCATGGTCGGGACCAAGGGTATAGGCGGCTACACCTTC	NA	TRBV6-5	TRBJ1-2	NA
CASSPPQRLLNTEAFF	TGTGCCAGCTCACCCCCCCAGCGCCTCTTGAACACTGAAGCTTTCTTT	NA	TRBV18	TRBJ1-1	NA
CASTLQGQVDHEQFF	TGTGCCAGCACCCTACAGGGACAGGTCGACCATGAGCAGTTCTTC	NA	TRBV7-9	TRBJ2-1	TRBD1
CASTQGGLGTEAFF	TGTGCCAGTACCCAGGGGGGTTTGGGCACTGAAGCTTTCTTT	NA	TRBV19	TRBJ1-1	TRBD1
CASSHLKSTGELFF	TGTGCCAGCAGCCATCTGAAGAGCACCGGGGAGCTGTTTTTT	NA	TRBV3-1/TRBV3-2	TRBJ2-2	NA
CASSLGQENYGYTF	TGTGCCAGCTCGCTAGGACAGGAAAACTATGGCTACACCTTC	NA	TRBV18	TRBJ1-2	TRBD1
CATSGAGRNYGYTF	TGTGCCACCAGCGGGGCAGGCCGTAACTATGGCTACACCTTC	NA	TRBV24-1	TRBJ1-2	NA
CASSPGESGYGYTF	TGCGCCAGCAGCCCCGGGGAGTCGGGCTATGGCTACACCTTC	NA	TRBV5-1	TRBJ1-2	NA
CASSTDRGQETQYF	TGTGCCAGCAGTACTGACAGGGGCCAAGAGACCCAGTACTTC	NA	TRBV2	TRBJ2-5	TRBD1
CASSQAQFPYSNQPQHF	TGTGCCAGCAGCCAAGCCCAGTTCCCCTATAGCAATCAGCCCCAGCATTTT	NA	TRBV28	TRBJ1-5	NA
CASSLGGAIRETQYF	TGTGCCAGCAGCTTGGGTGGAGCGATCCGAGAGACCCAGTACTTC	NA	TRBV5-5	TRBJ2-5	NA
CASSIGGTDQETQYF	TGTGCCAGTAGTATAGGAGGGACAGACCAAGAGACCCAGTACTTC	NA	TRBV19	TRBJ2-5	TRBD1
CASSSPLTKSLYNEQFF	TGTGCCAGCAGCTCCCCCCTGACAAAATCTTTGTACAATGAGCAGTTCTTC	NA	TRBV5-4	TRBJ2-1	NA
CASSSSTEAFF	TGTGCCAGCAGCAGTTCAACTGAAGCTTTCTTT	NA	TRBV7-9	TRBJ1-1	NA
CASSFYQGDNEQFF	TGTGCCAGCAGCTTCTATCAGGGGGACAATGAGCAGTTCTTC	NA	TRBV7-2	TRBJ2-1	TRBD1
CASSPRSPDRTNGYTF	TGCGCCAGCAGCCCCCGATCGCCCGACAGGACGAATGGCTACACCTTC	NA	TRBV4-1	TRBJ1-2	NA
CSASRDSEAFF	TGCAGTGCCAGCCGGGACAGTGAAGCTTTCTTT	NA	TRBV20-1	TRBJ1-1	TRBD1
CASSFRLGGGSPQYF	TGTGCCAGCAGCTTTAGGTTGGGAGGGGGCTCTCCCCAGTACTTC	NA	TRBV7-7	TRBJ2-5	NA
CASSKAAEQFF	TGTGCCAGCAGTAAGGCGGCTGAGCAGTTCTTC	NA	TRBV6-5	TRBJ2-1	NA
CASSPNTGELFF	TGTGCCAGCAGTCCCAACACCGGGGAGCTGTTTTTT	NA	TRBV11-1	TRBJ2-2	NA
CASSFGKRGGRGDTQYF	TGTGCCAGCAGCTTCGGGAAGCGGGGGGGCCGGGGAGATACGCAGTATTTT	NA	TRBV5-8	TRBJ2-3	TRBD2
CASSSGLTDTQYF	TGTGCCAGCAGCTCGGGTCTCACAGATACGCAGTATTTT	once	TRBV11-3	TRBJ2-3	NA